The present entry profiles one T cell receptor (beta chain) with its context. Its antigen remains unidentified. Each CD8+ T cell subset was flow-sorted in triplicate. Every sort contained a few hundred thousand cells. Naive CD8+ T cells carried a CD45RO-CCR7+CD27+CD95- phenotype. The data were obtained in a study of CXCR3-negative and CXCR3-positive naive CD8 T cells. The overall study: Cumulative TRB read yield was roughly 140 million, averaging about 1.5 +/- 0.3 million per library.

Libraries were UMI-labeled 5' RACE TRB cDNA. TCRdb reprocessed the 5' RACE reads, keeping one entry per CDR3 protein, no DNA. This sample's clone table lists 85,000 to 130,000 distinct CDR3 sequences. Study-level points and caveats: With respect to TRBV-TRBJ usage, naive CXCR3-negative and CXCR3-positive cells were similar; memory differed. Naive cells positive for CXCR3 carried more hydrophobic TRB CDR3s than CXCR3-negative ones.

Sequencing was performed on naive CXCR3+ CD8+ T cells from blood. As for subset: CD45RO-CCR7+CD27+CD95- naive CD8+ T cells expressing CXCR3 (TNR3+). The TCR originated in a human donor in good health. Some clones in this sample may be carry-over from other donors' samples.

The CDR3 is CASTLRETQYF. J is TRBJ2-5 and V is TRBV2. The germline gives CDR1 SNHLY, CDR2 FYNNEI. The length of the CDR3 is 11 residues.